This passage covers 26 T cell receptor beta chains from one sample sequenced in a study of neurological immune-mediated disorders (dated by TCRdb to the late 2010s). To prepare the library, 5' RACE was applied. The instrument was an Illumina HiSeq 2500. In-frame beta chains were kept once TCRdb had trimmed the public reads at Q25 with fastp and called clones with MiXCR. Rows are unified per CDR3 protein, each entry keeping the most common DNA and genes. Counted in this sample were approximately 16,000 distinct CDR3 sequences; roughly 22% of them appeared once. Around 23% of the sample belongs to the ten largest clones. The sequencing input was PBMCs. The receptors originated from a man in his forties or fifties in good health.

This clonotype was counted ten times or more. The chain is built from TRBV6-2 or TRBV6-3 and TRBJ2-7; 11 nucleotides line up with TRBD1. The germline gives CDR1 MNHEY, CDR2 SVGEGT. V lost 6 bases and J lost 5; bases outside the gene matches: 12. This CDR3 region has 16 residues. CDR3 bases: TGTGCCAGCAGCCACTCCCCCGGGACAGGGGGACACGAGCAGTACTTC. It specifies CASSHSPGTGGHEQYF.

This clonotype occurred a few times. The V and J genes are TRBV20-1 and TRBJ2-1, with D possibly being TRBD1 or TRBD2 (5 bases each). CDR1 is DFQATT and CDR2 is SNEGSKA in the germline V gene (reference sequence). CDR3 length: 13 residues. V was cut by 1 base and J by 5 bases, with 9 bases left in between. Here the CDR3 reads CSARGGVNNEQFF. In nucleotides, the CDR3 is TGCAGTGCTAGAGGAGGGGTTAACAATGAGCAGTTCTTC.

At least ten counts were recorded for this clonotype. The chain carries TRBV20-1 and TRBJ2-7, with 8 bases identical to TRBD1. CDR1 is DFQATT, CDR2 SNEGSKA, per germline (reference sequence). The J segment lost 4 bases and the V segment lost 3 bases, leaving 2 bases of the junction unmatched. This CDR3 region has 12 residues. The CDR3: CSARDREYEQYF. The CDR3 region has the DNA TGCAGTGCTAGGGACAGGGAATACGAGCAGTACTTC.

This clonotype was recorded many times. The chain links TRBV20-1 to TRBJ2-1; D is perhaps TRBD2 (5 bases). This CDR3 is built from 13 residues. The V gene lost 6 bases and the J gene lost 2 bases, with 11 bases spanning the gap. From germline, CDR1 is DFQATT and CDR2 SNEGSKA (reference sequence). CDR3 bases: TGCAGTGCAACAGACTACCCCTACAATGAGCAGTTCTTC. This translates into CSATDYPYNEQFF.

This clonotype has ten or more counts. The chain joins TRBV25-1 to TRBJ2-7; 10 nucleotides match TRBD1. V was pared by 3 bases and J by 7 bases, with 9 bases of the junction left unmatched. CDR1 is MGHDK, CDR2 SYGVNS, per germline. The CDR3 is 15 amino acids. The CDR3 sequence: CASSEYDRGRGEQYF. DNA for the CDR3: TGTGCCAGCAGTGAGTACGACAGGGGGCGAGGTGAGCAGTACTTC.

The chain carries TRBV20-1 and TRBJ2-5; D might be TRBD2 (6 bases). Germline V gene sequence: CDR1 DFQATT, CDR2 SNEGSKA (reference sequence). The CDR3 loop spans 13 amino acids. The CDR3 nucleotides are TGCAGACCAAACGGGGGAGGCATAGAGACCCAGTACTTC. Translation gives CRPNGGGIETQYF.

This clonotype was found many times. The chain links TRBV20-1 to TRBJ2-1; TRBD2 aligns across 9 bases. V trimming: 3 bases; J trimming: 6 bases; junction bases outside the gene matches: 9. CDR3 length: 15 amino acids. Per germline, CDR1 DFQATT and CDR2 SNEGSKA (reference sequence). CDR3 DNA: TGCAGTGCTAGGGACGCGGGAGGGTATGGCAATGAGCAGTTCTTC. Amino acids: CSARDAGGYGNEQFF.

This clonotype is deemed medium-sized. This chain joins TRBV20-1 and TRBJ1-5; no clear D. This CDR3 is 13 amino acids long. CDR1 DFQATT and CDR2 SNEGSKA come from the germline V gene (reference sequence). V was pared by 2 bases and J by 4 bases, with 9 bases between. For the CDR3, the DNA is TGCAGTGCTAGAAGCCCCGGGAATCAGCCCCAGCATTTT. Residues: CSARSPGNQPQHF.

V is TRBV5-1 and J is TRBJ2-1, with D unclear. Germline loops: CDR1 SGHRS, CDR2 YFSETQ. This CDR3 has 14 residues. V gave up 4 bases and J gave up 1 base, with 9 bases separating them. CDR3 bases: TGCGCCAGCAGCCGCCTTGGATCCTACAATGAGCAGTTCTTC. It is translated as CASSRLGSYNEQFF.

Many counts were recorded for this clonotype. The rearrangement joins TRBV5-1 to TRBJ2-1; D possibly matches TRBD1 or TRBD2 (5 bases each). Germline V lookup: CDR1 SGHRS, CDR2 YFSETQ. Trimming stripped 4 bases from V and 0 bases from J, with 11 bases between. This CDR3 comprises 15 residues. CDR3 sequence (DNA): TGCGCCAGCAGCCCCGGGGCTGGCTCCTACAATGAGCAGTTCTTC. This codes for CASSPGAGSYNEQFF.

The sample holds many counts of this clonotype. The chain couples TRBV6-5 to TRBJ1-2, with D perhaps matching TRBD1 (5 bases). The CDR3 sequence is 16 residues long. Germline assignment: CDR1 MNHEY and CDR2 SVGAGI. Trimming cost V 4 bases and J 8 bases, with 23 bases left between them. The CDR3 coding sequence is TGTGCCAGCAGTTCCGGCACAGGAGGGCAACTGGGCGGCTACACCTTC. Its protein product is CASSSGTGGQLGGYTF.

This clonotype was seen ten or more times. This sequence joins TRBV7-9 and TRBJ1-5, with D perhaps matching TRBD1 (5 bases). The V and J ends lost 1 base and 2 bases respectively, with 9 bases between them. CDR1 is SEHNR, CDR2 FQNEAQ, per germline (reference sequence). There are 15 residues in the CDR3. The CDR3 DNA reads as TGTGCCAGCAGCTTAGATGTGGGGGGCAATCAGCCCCAGCATTTT. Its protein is CASSLDVGGNQPQHF.

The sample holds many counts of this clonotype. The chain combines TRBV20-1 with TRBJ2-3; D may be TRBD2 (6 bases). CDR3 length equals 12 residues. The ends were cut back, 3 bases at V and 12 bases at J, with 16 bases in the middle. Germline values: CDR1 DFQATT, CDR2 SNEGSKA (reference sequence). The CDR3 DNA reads TGCAGTGCTAGTTGGGGGGAAGGGTTCCAGTATTTT. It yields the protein CSASWGEGFQYF.

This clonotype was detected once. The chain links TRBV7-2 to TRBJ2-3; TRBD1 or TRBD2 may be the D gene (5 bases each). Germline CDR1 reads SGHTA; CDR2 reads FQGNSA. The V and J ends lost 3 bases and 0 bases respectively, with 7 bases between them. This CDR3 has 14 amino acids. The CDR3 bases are TGTGCCAGCAGCTTTTGGGGGAGCACAGATACGCAGTATTTT. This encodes CASSFWGSTDTQYF.

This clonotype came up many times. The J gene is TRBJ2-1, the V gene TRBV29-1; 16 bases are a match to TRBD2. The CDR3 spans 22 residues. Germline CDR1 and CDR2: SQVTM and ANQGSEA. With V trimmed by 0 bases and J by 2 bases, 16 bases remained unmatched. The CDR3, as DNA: TGCAGCGTTGAAGATATAGCGGACAAGGGACTAGCGGGAGGGGCGGCCTACAATGAGCAGTTCTTC. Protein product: CSVEDIADKGLAGGAAYNEQFF.

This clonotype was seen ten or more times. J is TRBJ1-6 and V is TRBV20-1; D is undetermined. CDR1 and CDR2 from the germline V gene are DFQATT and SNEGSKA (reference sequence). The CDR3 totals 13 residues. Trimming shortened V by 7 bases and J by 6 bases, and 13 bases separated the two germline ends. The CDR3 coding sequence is TGCAGTGATGCGGGCACAACTAATTCACCCCTCCACTTT. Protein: CSDAGTTNSPLHF.

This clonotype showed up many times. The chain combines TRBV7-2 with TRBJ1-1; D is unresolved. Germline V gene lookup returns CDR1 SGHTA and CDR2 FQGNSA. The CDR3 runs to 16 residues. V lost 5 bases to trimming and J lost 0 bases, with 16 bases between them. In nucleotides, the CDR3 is TGTGCCAGCAGCCCTTACCGGGAATTCATGAACACTGAAGCTTTCTTT. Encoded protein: CASSPYREFMNTEAFF.

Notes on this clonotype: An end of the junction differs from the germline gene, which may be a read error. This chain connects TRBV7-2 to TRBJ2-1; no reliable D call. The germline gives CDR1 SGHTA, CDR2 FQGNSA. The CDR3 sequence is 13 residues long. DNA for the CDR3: TGTGTCAGCAGCTCTATCGAAGAGAATGAGCAGTTCTTC. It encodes CVSSSIEENEQFF. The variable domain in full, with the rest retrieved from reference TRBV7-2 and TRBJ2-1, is GAGVSQSPSNKVTEKGKDVELRCDPISGHTALYWYRQSLGQGLEFLIYFQGNSAPDKSGLPSDRFSAERTGGSVSTLTIQRTQQEDSAVYLCVSSSIEENEQFFGPGTRLTVL.

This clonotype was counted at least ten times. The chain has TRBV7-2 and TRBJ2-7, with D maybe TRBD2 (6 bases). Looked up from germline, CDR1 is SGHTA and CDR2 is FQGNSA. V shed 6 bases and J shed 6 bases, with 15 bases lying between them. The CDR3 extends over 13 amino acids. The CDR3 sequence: CASSLRTTREQYF. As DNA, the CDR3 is TGTGCCAGCAGTCTAAGGACTACGCGCGAGCAGTACTTC.

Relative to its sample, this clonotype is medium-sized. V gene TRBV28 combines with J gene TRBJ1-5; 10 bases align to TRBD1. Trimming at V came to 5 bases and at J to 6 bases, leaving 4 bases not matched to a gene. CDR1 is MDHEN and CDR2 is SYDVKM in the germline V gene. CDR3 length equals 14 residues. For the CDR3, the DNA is TGTGCCAGCAGTCTGGGACAGGGGAGTCAGCCCCAGCATTTT. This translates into CASSLGQGSQPQHF.

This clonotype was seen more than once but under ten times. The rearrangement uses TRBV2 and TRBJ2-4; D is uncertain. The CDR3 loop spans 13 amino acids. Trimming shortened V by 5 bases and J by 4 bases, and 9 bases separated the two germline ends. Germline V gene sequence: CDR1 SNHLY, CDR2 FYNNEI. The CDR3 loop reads CASSPDAKNIQYF. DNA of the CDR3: TGTGCCAGCAGTCCGGACGCGAAAAACATTCAGTACTTC.

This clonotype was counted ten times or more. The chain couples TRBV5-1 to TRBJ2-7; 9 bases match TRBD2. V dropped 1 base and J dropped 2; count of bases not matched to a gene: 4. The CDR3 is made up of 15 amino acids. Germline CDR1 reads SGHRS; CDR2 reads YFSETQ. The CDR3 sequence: CASSLNPSGTYEQYF. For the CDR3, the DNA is TGCGCCAGCAGCTTGAACCCTAGCGGGACCTACGAGCAGTACTTC.

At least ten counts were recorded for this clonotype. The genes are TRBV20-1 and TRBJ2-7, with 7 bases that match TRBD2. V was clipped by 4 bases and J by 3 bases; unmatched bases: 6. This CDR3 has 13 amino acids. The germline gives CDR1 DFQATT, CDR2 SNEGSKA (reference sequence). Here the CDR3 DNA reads TGCAGTGCTATTTGGACTAGGGACTACGAGCAGTACTTC. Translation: CSAIWTRDYEQYF.

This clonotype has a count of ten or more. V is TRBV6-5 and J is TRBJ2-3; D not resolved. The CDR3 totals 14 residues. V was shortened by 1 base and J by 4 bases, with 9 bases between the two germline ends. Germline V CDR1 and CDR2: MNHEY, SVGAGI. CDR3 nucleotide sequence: TGTGCCAGCAGTTACTTCAGCCCGTCAGATACGCAGTATTTT. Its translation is CASSYFSPSDTQYF.

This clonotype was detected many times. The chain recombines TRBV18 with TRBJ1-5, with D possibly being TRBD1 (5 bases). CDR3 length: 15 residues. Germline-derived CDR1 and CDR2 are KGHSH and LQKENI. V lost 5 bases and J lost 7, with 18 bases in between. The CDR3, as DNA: TGTGCCAGCTCAGCCCAGGGACCCGATGGGCAGCCCCAGCATTTT. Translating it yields CASSAQGPDGQPQHF.

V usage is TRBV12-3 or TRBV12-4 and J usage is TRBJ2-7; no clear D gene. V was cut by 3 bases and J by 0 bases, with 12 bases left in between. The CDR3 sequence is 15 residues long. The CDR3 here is CASSFTGQTSYEQYF. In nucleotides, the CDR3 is TGTGCCAGCAGTTTCACGGGCCAAACCTCCTACGAGCAGTACTTC.